This T cell receptor (beta chain) stems from a study of prognosis after radiotherapy for stage I lung cancer. Study conclusions and caveats: In patients receiving stereotactic body radiation therapy, unique TCR clone counts fell afterward, median around 10,000 versus 6,900.

From genomic DNA, TCR beta CDR3 was amplified by two-round multiplex PCR. TRBV and TRBJ genes each had their own specific primers in first-round PCR. TCRdb used MiXCR to reprocess the multiplex PCR reads, holding one entry per CDR3 protein. The sample yields about 28,000 distinct CDR3 sequences, approximately 31% seen once. V gave up 0 bases and J gave up 4 bases; unmatched junction bases: 12. CDR1 is MNHEY and CDR2 is SVGAGI in the germline V gene. The CDR3 is made up of 18 amino acids. In its sample, this clonotype is medium-sized. Its target is not known. The receptor was isolated from a donor aged 50 or older with non-small cell lung cancer. Sequenced here: PBMCs, sampled before or after stereotactic body radiation therapy (not recorded which). The chain joins TRBV6-5 to TRBJ2-3; 8 bases fit TRBD2. CDR3 in amino acids: CASSYSIGAGGLADTQYF. CDR3 nucleotides: TGTGCCAGCAGTTACTCGATAGGGGCGGGAGGTTTAGCAGATACGCAGTATTTT.